This passage covers 2 T cell receptor beta chains from one sample sequenced in a study of shared clonotypes between healthy human individuals (TCRdb year 2020). Library generation was performed with the immunoSEQ multiplex PCR assay. TCRdb retrieved this table from immuneACCESS and kept in-frame rearrangements only. Not all clones are present; in checked studies, unresolved V genes account for under half, and no reason is known for the remainder. In all, the sample holds roughly 1,600,000 clones, and approximately 98.5% of those were seen once. Approximately 0.4% of the sample goes to the ten largest clones. Material for sequencing was naive CD4+ T cells sorted from blood. Explained via the paper, the cell subset or site label denotes: CD45RA+ positively selected. Source of these receptors: a man aged 30 to 45 in good health.

The gene calls are TRBV9 and TRBJ1-5; D gene uncertain. The germline gives CDR1 SGDLS, CDR2 YYNGEE. This CDR3 comprises 13 residues. Trimming shortened V by 3 bases and J by 4 bases, and 8 bases separated the two germline ends. Here the CDR3 DNA reads TGTGCCAGCAGCGCCGATCAAAATCAGCCCCAGCATTTT. Translating gives CASSADQNQPQHF.

As regards this clone: This CDR3 is also generated by other DNA sequences in the sample. This chain connects TRBV7-9 to TRBJ2-3; no firm D call. In germline, CDR1 is SEHNR, CDR2 FQNEAQ (reference sequence). The CDR3 length is 13 residues. Deletions cut 1 base from V and 4 bases from J, with 6 bases between. The CDR3 is CASSLVGSDTQYF. Written as DNA, the CDR3 is TGTGCCAGCAGCTTAGTTGGCTCAGATACGCAGTATTTT. The full variable domain, in which reference TRBV7-9 and TRBJ2-3 provide the parts outside the CDR3, is DTGVSQNPRHKITKRGQNVTFRCDPISEHNRLYWYRQTLGQGPEFLTYFQNEAQLEKSRLLSDRFSAERPKGSFSTLEIQRTEQGDSAMYLCASSLVGSDTQYFGPGTRLTVL.